What follows are 4 T cell receptor beta chains derived from one specimen sequenced in a study of shared clonotypes between healthy human individuals. Profiling relied on immunoSEQ multiplex PCR, and the TCRdb table lists in-frame clones only, not all of them. The sample includes about 480,000 clones, about three quarters of them seen just once. The specimen was PBMCs. The origin of the receptors is a woman between 40 and 50 years old in good health. Some clones in this sample may be carry-over from other donors' samples.

As concerns this clone: One end of the junction does not line up with germline, which may come from a read error. In the same sample, other DNA sequences code for this CDR3. J is TRBJ1-1 and V is TRBV7-7; D ambiguous. The CDR3 covers 13 residues. CDR1 and CDR2 from the germline V gene are SSHAT and FNYEAQ (reference sequence). CDR3 residues: CASSFSEGTEAFF. The CDR3 region has the DNA TGTGCTAGCAGCTTCTCAGAGGGCACTGAAGCCTTCTTT.

V is TRBV5-4 and J is TRBJ2-7; the match to TRBD1 covers 7 bases. Germline loops: CDR1 SGHNT, CDR2 YYREEE (reference sequence). The CDR3 totals 15 residues. V gave up 0 bases and J gave up 3 bases; unmatched junction bases: 6. The CDR3 nucleotides are TGTGCCAGCAGCTTGGATTATAGGGGGCTCTACGAGCAGTACTTC. Amino acid sequence: CASSLDYRGLYEQYF. Combining the CDR3 with reference TRBV5-4 and TRBJ2-7 gives the whole variable domain ETGVTQSPTHLIKTRGQQVTLRCSSQSGHNTVSWYQQALGQGPQFIFQYYREEENGRGNFPPRFSGLQFPNYSSELNVNALELDDSALYLCASSLDYRGLYEQYFGPGTRLTVT.

A word on this clone: A read error is possible here, since a much larger clone lies one base away. The rearrangement links TRBV11-3 to TRBJ2-1, with D unclear. Between the trimmed V and J ends, which lost 1 base and 4 bases, there was a span of 5 bases. This CDR3 has 13 residues. Looked up from germline, CDR1 is SGHNT and CDR2 is YENEEA. The CDR3 DNA is TGTGCCAGCAGCTTAGGCAGGTACAATGAGCAGTTCTTC. Encoded protein: CASSLGRYNEQFF.

This sequence joins TRBV4-1 and TRBJ1-5; D might be TRBD1 (5 bases). Trimming stripped 1 base from V and 4 bases from J, with 17 bases between. This CDR3 has 17 amino acids. The germline V gene has CDR1 MGHRA and CDR2 YSYEKL. CDR3 nucleotide sequence: TGCGCCAGCAGCCAAGGAGCGGCGTGGGGGGGGAATCAGCCCCAGCATTTT. As protein: CASSQGAAWGGNQPQHF.